The clone carrying this T cell receptor (beta chain) has just one count. Subsets obtained from CD4+ cells comprised CD45RA+ naive and CD45RA-negative memory cells. The data originate from a study of shared clonotypes between healthy human individuals. The germline V gene has CDR1 SGHRS and CDR2 YFSETQ. This CDR3 is 15 amino acids long. Trimming stripped 4 bases from V and 6 bases from J, with 16 bases between. Method: immunoSEQ multiplex PCR; TCRdb's copy keeps in-frame clones and lacks some. The table shows around 700,000 clones, with more than 70% occurring only once. Specimen: memory CD4+ T cells sorted from blood. Specified subset: CD45RA-negative fraction. V usage is TRBV5-1 and J usage is TRBJ2-2; tentative D call: TRBD2 (6 bases). The sequence derives from a woman between 25 and 40 years old in good health. The chain's CDR3 is CASSKGTWGAGELFF. For the CDR3, the DNA is TGCGCCAGCAGCAAAGGGACTTGGGGTGCCGGGGAGCTGTTTTTT.